This T cell receptor (beta chain) was recorded in a study of cytomegalovirus exposure and HLA in healthy donors. General study results and limits: Confirmation in vitro established that three CMV-associated chains were specific for CMV antigens. Generally TCR sequences proved uncommon, though certain public TCRs appeared in numerous donors. The finding came from a later analysis; first-cohort TCR clusters tended to co-occur in the roughly 110 validation repertoires.

Clones were read by immunoSEQ multiplex PCR, and TCRdb kept only the in-frame ones, dropping some. Here the sample spans about 160,000 clones, roughly nine tenths being singletons. This clone turned up a few times. Its antigen is not identified. The ends lost 4 bases at V and 6 bases at J; junction bases unmatched: 5. Germline-derived CDR1 and CDR2 are SNHLY and FYNNEI. The CDR3 has 14 amino acids. This receptor was obtained from a young woman in good health and CMV-seronegative. Sequences were obtained from PBMCs. The chain is built from TRBV2 and TRBJ1-1; 10 bases agree with TRBD1. The CDR3 DNA sequence: TGTGCCAGCAGTGCCCTGACAGGGGGCTCTGAAGCTTTCTTT. Its protein is CASSALTGGSEAFF. The full variable domain, in which reference TRBV2 and TRBJ1-1 provide the parts outside the CDR3, is EPEVTQTPSHQVTQMGQEVILRCVPISNHLYFYWYRQILGQKVEFLVSFYNNEISEKSEIFDDQFSVERPDGSNFTLKIRSTKLEDSAMYFCASSALTGGSEAFFGQGTRLTVV.